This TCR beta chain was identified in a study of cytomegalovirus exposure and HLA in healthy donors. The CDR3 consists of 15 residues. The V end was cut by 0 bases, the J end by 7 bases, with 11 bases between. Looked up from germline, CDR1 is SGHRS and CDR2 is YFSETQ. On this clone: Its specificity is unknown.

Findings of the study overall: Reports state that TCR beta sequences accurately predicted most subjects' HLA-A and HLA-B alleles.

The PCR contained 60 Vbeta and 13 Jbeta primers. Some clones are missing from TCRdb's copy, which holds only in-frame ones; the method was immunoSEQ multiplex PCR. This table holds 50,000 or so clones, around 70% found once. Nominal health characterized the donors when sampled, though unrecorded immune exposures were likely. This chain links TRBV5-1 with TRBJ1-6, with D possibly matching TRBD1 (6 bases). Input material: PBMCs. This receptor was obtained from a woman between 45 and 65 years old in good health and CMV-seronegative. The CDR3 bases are TGCGCCAGCAGCTTGGAAGCGGGGGGCAATTCACCCCTCCACTTT. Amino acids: CASSLEAGGNSPLHF.